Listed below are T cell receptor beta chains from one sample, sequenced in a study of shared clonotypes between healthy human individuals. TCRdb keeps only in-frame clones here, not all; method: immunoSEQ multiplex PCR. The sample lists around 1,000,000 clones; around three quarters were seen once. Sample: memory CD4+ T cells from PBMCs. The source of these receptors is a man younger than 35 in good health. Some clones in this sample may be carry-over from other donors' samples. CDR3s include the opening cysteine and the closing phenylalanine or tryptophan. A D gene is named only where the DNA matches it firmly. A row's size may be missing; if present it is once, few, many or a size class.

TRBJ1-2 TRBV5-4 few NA CASSRPQTGRGYTF TGTGCCAGCAGCCGCCCCCAAACAGGGAGAGGCTACACCTTC
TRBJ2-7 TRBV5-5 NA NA CASSLAWKSYEQYF TGTGCCAGCAGCTTGGCCTGGAAATCCTACGAGCAGTACTTC
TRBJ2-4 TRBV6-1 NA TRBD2 CASSSSGRTNIQYF TGTGCCAGCAGTTCCAGCGGGAGGACTAACATTCAGTACTTC
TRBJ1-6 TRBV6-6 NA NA CASSVVNSPLHF TGTGCCAGCAGTGTTGTGAATTCACCCCTCCACTTT
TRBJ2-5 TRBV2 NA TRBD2 CASTFEPTSGFQETQYF TGTGCCAGCACCTTTGAACCGACTAGCGGGTTCCAAGAGACCCAGTACTTC
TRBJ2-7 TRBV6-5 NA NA CASSGVTTYEQYF TGTGCCAGCAGTGGTGTGACGACCTACGAGCAGTACTTC
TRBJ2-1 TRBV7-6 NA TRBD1 CASSLQTGQPYNEQFF TGTGCCAGCAGCTTACAAACGGGACAGCCCTACAATGAGCAGTTCTTC
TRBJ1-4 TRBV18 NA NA CASSPRGSANEKLFF TGTGCCAGCTCACCAAGAGGGTCGGCTAATGAAAAACTGTTTTTT
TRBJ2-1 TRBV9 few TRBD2 CASSAGLGYNEQFF TGTGCCAGCAGCGCCGGACTAGGATACAATGAGCAGTTCTTC
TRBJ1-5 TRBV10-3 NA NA CAIRGDSNQPQHF TGTGCCATCAGGGGGGATAGCAATCAGCCCCAGCATTTT
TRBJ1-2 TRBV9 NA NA CASSTTELNGYTF TGTGCCAGCAGCACGACAGAACTTAATGGCTACACCTTC
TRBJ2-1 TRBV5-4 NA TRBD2 CASSLGLAGAGNEQFF TGTGCCAGCAGCTTGGGACTAGCGGGAGCAGGCAATGAGCAGTTCTTC
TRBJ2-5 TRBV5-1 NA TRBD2 CASSTGPGTSGSRETQYF TGCGCCAGCAGCACCGGTCCCGGGACTAGCGGGAGTAGAGAGACCCAGTACTTC
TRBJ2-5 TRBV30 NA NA CAWQSGTQYF TGTGCCTGGCAATCCGGGACCCAGTACTTC
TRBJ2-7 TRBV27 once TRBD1 CASSSDRAGEQYF TGTGCCAGCAGTTCGGACAGGGCGGGCGAGCAGTACTTC
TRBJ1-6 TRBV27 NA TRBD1 CASSLEGASNSPLHF TGTGCCAGCAGTTTAGAGGGGGCGTCGAATTCACCCCTCCACTTT
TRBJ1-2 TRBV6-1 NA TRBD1 CASLGQGASYTF TGTGCCAGCTTAGGACAGGGGGCTAGCTACACCTTC
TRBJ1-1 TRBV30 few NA CAWSPGPPGAFF TGTGCCTGGAGTCCAGGGCCGCCCGGAGCTTTCTTT
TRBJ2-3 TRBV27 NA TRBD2 CASSPRPGGRNNTQYF TGTGCCAGCAGTCCTCGCCCGGGCGGGAGAAATAATACGCAGTATTTT
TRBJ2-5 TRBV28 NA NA CASSLSGLGKTQYF TGTGCCAGCAGTTTATCGGGGTTGGGAAAGACCCAGTACTTC
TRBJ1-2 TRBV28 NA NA CASSVMLGGYTF TGTGCCAGCAGTGTCATGTTGGGAGGCTACACCTTC
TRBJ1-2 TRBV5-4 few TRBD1 CASSSQTGANYGYTF TGTGCCAGCAGCTCCCAGACAGGGGCTAACTATGGCTACACCTTC
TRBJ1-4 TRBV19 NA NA CASSITSTNEKLFF TGTGCCAGTAGTATAACTTCAACTAATGAAAAACTGTTTTTT
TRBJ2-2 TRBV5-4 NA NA CASSYGTGNTGELFF TGTGCCAGCAGCTACGGGACTGGGAACACCGGGGAGCTGTTTTTT
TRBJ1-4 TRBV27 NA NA CASSLSRLGEKLFF TGTGCCAGCAGTTTATCACGCCTGGGTGAAAAACTGTTTTTT
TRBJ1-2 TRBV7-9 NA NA CASSLGARVRNYGYTF TGTGCCAGCAGCTTAGGAGCCAGGGTTCGTAACTATGGCTACACCTTC
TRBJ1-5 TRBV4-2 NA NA CASSQTLEVQPQHF TGTGCCAGCAGCCAGACGCTCGAGGTTCAGCCCCAGCATTTT